A selection of T cell receptor beta chains follows, all from one sample in a study of radiotherapy plus CTLA-4 blockade in lung cancer. TCRdb keeps only in-frame clones here, not all; method: immunoSEQ multiplex PCR. The data show more than 75,000 clones, about four fifths seen once. Sequenced material: peripheral blood, taken from a patient treated with radiotherapy plus ipilimumab. The receptors stem from a human donor with non-small cell lung cancer who had a partial response to radiotherapy plus ipilimumab. Some clones in this sample may be carry-over from other donors' samples. Each CDR3 is given with its conserved first and last residue. Each record gives: CDR3 protein, CDR3 DNA, D gene, clone size, J gene, V gene. D genes are given only for firm matches. Size is omitted from some rows. Given values are once, few, many or a class for expanded clones.

CASSFVGGLSDYGYTF TGTGCCAGCAGCTTTGTGGGGGGACTTTCTGACTATGGCTACACCTTC . . TRBJ1-2 TRBV13
CASSTSAVFYGYTF TGTGCCAGTAGTACCAGCGCCGTTTTCTATGGCTACACCTTC . . TRBJ1-2 TRBV19
CASSPPGENSPLHF TGTGCCAGCTCACCACCCGGTGAGAATTCACCCCTCCACTTT . . TRBJ1-6 TRBV18
CASSEEAGGNTIYF TGTGCCAGCAGTGAAGAAGCAGGGGGCAACACCATATATTTT TRBD1 . TRBJ1-3 TRBV6-1
CASSLNSRGGLEAGGQFF TGTGCCAGCAGCTTAAATTCACGGGGTGGGCTAGAGGCCGGAGGGCAGTTCTTC . . TRBJ2-1 TRBV7-2
CASAQGNYGYTF TGCGCCAGCGCGCAGGGGAACTATGGCTACACCTTC . . TRBJ1-2 TRBV5-1
CASSGRLAGGSYEQYF TGTGCCAGCAGTGGCCGACTAGCGGGGGGCTCCTACGAGCAGTACTTC TRBD2 . TRBJ2-7 TRBV6-1
CASSPGTWNNEQFF TGTGCCAGCAGCCCCGGGACTTGGAACAATGAGCAGTTCTTC . . TRBJ2-1 TRBV7-8
CASRGGASGRWETQYF TGTGCCAGCAGGGGGGGGGCTAGCGGGAGATGGGAGACCCAGTACTTC TRBD2 . TRBJ2-5 TRBV28
CASNTNQGAYEQYF TGTGCCAGCAATACAAATCAGGGGGCTTACGAGCAGTACTTC TRBD1 . TRBJ2-7 TRBV6-5
CASSESYRGTEAFF TGCGCCAGCAGTGAGTCTTACAGGGGGACTGAAGCTTTCTTT TRBD1 once TRBJ1-1 TRBV10-1
CASSPQGVTYEQYF TGTGCCAGCAGTCCCCAGGGGGTTACCTACGAGCAGTACTTC TRBD1 . TRBJ2-7 TRBV28
CASSPRTSGTDTQYF TGTGCCAGCTCACCAAGGACTAGCGGGACAGATACGCAGTATTTT TRBD2 . TRBJ2-3 TRBV18